The rows below give T cell receptor beta chains drawn from one sample of a study of shared clonotypes between healthy human individuals. Repertoires were generated with immunoSEQ multiplex PCR, while TCRdb's copy carries only in-frame clones and drops some. This sample carries around 2.1 million clones, more than 85% of them seen once, and the ten largest clones take 1.5% to 2%. Input material: naive CD8+ T cells from PBMCs. These receptor sequences come from a man aged 18-30 years in good health. Some clones in this sample may be carry-over from other donors' samples. The CDR3 runs from the conserved cysteine through the conserved F or W. A D gene is named only where the DNA matches it firmly. Clone size is given for some rows only: seen once, a few or many times, or a class if the clone is expanded.

>TRBJ2-1|TRBV5-1|TRBD2|once
TGCGCCAGCAGCTTTTCCGGGACTATCCTGGTGCTCAATGAGCAGTTCTTC
CASSFSGTILVLNEQFF
>TRBJ2-3|TRBV7-9|-|-
TGTGCCAGCAGCTTGGAGGGGGCGAACCCAGATACGCAGTATTTT
CASSLEGANPDTQYF
>TRBJ1-2|TRBV7-8|TRBD1|-
TGTGCCAGCAGCTTAGGGGGGACAGGGAGTGGCTACACCTTC
CASSLGGTGSGYTF
>TRBJ2-3|TRBV28|TRBD1|-
TGTGCCAGCAGTCTTGGACAGGGACCAGATACGCAGTATTTT
CASSLGQGPDTQYF
>TRBJ2-5|TRBV28|TRBD2|-
TGTGCCAGCAGTTTAACTAGCGGGAGTCGAGAGACCCAGTACTTC
CASSLTSGSRETQYF
>TRBJ2-7|TRBV7-2|-|-
TGTGCCAGCAGCTTAGTTGCGGGTAAGAGGTTCGAGCAGTACTTC
CASSLVAGKRFEQYF
>TRBJ2-7|TRBV30|TRBD2|-
TGTGCCTGGAGAAGGAGGCTAGCGGAAAAATCCTCCTACGAGCAGTACTTC
CAWRRRLAEKSSYEQYF
>TRBJ2-7|TRBV7-6|-|-
TGTGCCAGCAGCCAGCGGGCAGGGAGTCAATCCTACGAGCAGTACTTC
CASSQRAGSQSYEQYF
>TRBJ2-7|TRBV27|TRBD1|once
TGTGCCAGCAGTTCGGACAGGGTGGGCGAGCAGTACTTC
CASSSDRVGEQYF
>TRBJ2-7|TRBV7-9|TRBD1|-
TGTGCCAGCAGCCCTGGACAGGGCTACGAGCAGTACTTC
CASSPGQGYEQYF
>TRBJ2-6|TRBV7-6|-|-
TGTGCCAGCAGCTTAGGGGTCCCCGGGGGGGCCAACGTCCTGACTTTC
CASSLGVPGGANVLTF
>TRBJ2-7|TRBV27|-|-
TGTGCCAGCAGTACTCAGGGGCTGTTCTACGAGCAGTACTTC
CASSTQGLFYEQYF
>TRBJ2-1|TRBV2|TRBD2|-
TGTGCCAGCAGTGGTGTAGCGGGAGTGTACAATGAGCAGTTCTTC
CASSGVAGVYNEQFF
>TRBJ2-1|TRBV25-1|-|-
TGTGCCAGCAGTGAATACCTACCTTACAATGAGCAGTTCTTC
CASSEYLPYNEQFF
>TRBJ2-1|TRBV2|TRBD2|-
TGTGCCAGCGGGGGTAGCGGGAGTCGGGACAATGAGCAGTTCTTC
CASGGSGSRDNEQFF
>TRBJ2-1|TRBV7-8|-|-
TGTGCCAGCAGCTTGGAATGGGCTTTCAGCTCCTACAATGAGCAGTTCTTC
CASSLEWAFSSYNEQFF
>TRBJ2-1|TRBV2|TRBD2|-
TGTGCCAGCCGACTAGCGGAGCAGTTCTTC
CASRLAEQFF
>TRBJ2-1|TRBV13|TRBD2|-
TGTGCCAGCAGCCAAGGACTAGCGGGAGCTAATGAGCAGTTCTTC
CASSQGLAGANEQFF
>TRBJ2-2|TRBV19|-|-
TGTGCCAGTAGTATCTTTCGGGGTACCGGGGAGCTGTTTTTT
CASSIFRGTGELFF
>TRBJ2-7|TRBV5-1|-|once
TGCGCCAGCAGCTTTGAGGACAGCGAGCAGTACTTC
CASSFEDSEQYF
>TRBJ1-2|TRBV10-3|-|-
TGTGCCATCAGTGACCGCCTTCCACATTCGCGGTCGCAGAGGGCCTATGGCTACACCTTC
CAISDRLPHSRSQRAYGYTF
>TRBJ1-1|TRBV27|-|-
TGTGCCAGCAGTCCCCGGGAAAAGCACACTGAAGCTTTCTTT
CASSPREKHTEAFF
>TRBJ2-1|TRBV5-6|-|-
TGTGCCAGCATCTACAGGCACGAGCAGTTCTTC
CASIYRHEQFF
>TRBJ2-7|TRBV7-9|-|-
TGTGCCAGCAGCTTGAGAGAGACAGCCGAGCAGTACTTC
CASSLRETAEQYF
>TRBJ2-1|TRBV11-1|-|-
TGTGCCAGCAGCCCCCCTCGGACTCCTTCATTTTACAATGAGCAGTTCTTC
CASSPPRTPSFYNEQFF
>TRBJ2-3|TRBV9|-|-
TGTGCCAGCAATGAGGGGACCACAGATACGCAGTATTTT
CASNEGTTDTQYF
>TRBJ2-1|TRBV13|TRBD1|-
TGTGCCAGCAGCTGGGGACAGGGGTCACACAATGAGCAGTTCTTC
CASSWGQGSHNEQFF
>TRBJ2-3|TRBV2|-|-
TGTGCCAGCAACGGGGTTCGGGGCACAGATACGCAGTATTTT
CASNGVRGTDTQYF
>TRBJ2-3|TRBV7-9|TRBD2|-
TGTGCCAGCAGCTCGAAACTAGCGGGAGAACTGGATACGCAGTATTTT
CASSSKLAGELDTQYF
>TRBJ1-1|TRBV27|-|-
TGTGCCAGCAGTTTATCTACAGGAAACACTGAAGCTTTCTTT
CASSLSTGNTEAFF
>TRBJ2-1|TRBV11-1|-|-
TGTGCCAGCAGCCTCTACATAGGACCCAGATCCTACAATGAGCAGTTCTTC
CASSLYIGPRSYNEQFF
>TRBJ1-2|TRBV5-6|-|-
TGTGCCAGCAGCTTGGGGGGAGGTGGCTACACCTTC
CASSLGGGGYTF
>TRBJ2-1|TRBV4-3|TRBD2|-
TGCGCCAGCAGCCAAGATTGGACTAGCGGGAGAGGAGATGAGCAGTTCTTC
CASSQDWTSGRGDEQFF